This T cell receptor beta chain came from a study of CXCR3-negative and CXCR3-positive naive CD8 T cells. Researchers prepared the TRB cDNA libraries using 5' RACE with UMI labels. Using the 5' RACE reads, TCRdb records one entry per CDR3 protein without DNA. Its table lists about 60,000 distinct CDR3 sequences. Remarks on this clonotype: Its antigen is currently unknown.

Findings of the study overall: Comparison of naive CXCR3-negative and CXCR3-positive cells revealed similar TRBV-TRBJ usage, while memory cells differed. Relative to CXCR3-negative naive cells, CXCR3-positive naive cells had more hydrophobic TRB CDR3s. High diversity, comparable across both naive subsets, contrasted with much lower diversity in memory CD8+ cells.

Triplicate approximately 300,000-cell sorts were made of each CD8+ T cell subset. Material: naive CXCR3+ CD8+ T cells from blood. Subset denoted: CD45RO-CCR7+CD27+CD95- naive CD8+ T cells expressing CXCR3 (TNR3+). The sequence came from a human donor in good health. Some clones in this sample may be carry-over from other donors' samples.

CDR3: CASSLAGDSGLNTGELFF. The gene calls are TRBV5-6 and TRBJ2-2; with no DNA, the TCRdb D assignment of TRBD2 cannot be verified. This CDR3 is built from 18 residues. Germline CDR1 reads SGHDT; CDR2 reads YYEEEE.